This TCR beta chain came from a study of T-cell memory formation after mild COVID-19. Study as a whole: Across donors, TCR clusters were largely donor specific. Study-level findings and limits: Later expanders leaned toward CD4+, whereas clones contracting from day 15 to 85 were balanced CD4/CD8. Most CD4+ clones that shrank were in CM and EM, while CD8+ ones turned up in EMRA.

The trim removed 0 bases at V and 2 bases at J, leaving 1 base unmatched. Germline V gene lookup returns CDR1 DFQATT and CDR2 SNEGSKA (reference sequence). The CDR3 covers 15 residues. 5'RACE with constant-segment primers built TCRalpha and TCRbeta cDNA libraries with UMIs. TCRdb reprocessed the 5' RACE reads with MiXCR, giving one entry per CDR3 protein. The repertoire holds under 650,000 distinct CDR3 sequences, with approximately 19% as singletons. A note on this clonotype: Its antigen is undetermined.

This chain links TRBV20-1 with TRBJ2-7; 13 bases are a match to TRBD2. Input material: PBMCs or a T cell subset sorted from them (not recorded which). The sequence was collected from an adult woman who had mild COVID-19 (a few samples of this study predate the infection). Cell type and time point are not known. The CDR3: CSAREGTSGTYEQYF. CDR3 DNA: TGCAGTGCTAGAGAAGGGACTAGCGGGACCTACGAGCAGTACTTC.